This T cell receptor (beta chain) was recovered during a study of T cell responses to AZD1222 COVID-19 vaccine. Study results and caveats: Regions 160-218 and 743-854 held dominance among vaccine-associated CD4 TCRs, which spanned spike. The breadth and depth of Spike-specific TCRs increased once two AZD1222 doses had been given. Unmutated variant regions reportedly attract nearly half of all spike-specific TCRs. Repertoires were obtained only post-peak T cell response.

Method: immunoSEQ multiplex PCR; TCRdb's copy keeps in-frame clones and lacks some. This sample yields around 120,000 clones, of which over 75% are seen a single time; about 19% belongs to the top ten. The CDR3 runs 14 residues. Germline CDR1 and CDR2: LNHDA and SQIVND (reference sequence). Trimming pared 4 bases from V and 5 bases from J, leaving 15 bases between. A word on this clone: What it recognizes is unknown.

The chain couples TRBV19 to TRBJ2-7; TRBD2 is a possible D gene (6 bases). This receptor was identified in an adult in good health. Sequenced here: peripheral blood, sampled on day 0 of MenACWY control vaccination. CDR3 in DNA: TGTGCCAGTAGTACCCGGCGGGGTCGGGACGAGCAGTACTTC. This gives the protein CASSTRRGRDEQYF.